Included here is one T cell receptor (beta chain) sequence, with context. Its cognate antigen is unknown. These data come from a study of blood T cells in healthy people across ages. General study results and limits: Reliance upon unsorted PBMCs precluded definitive naive versus antigen-experienced comparison.

The CDR3 length is 14 residues. The germline CDR1 and CDR2 sequences are SQVTM and ANQGSEA. The germline V and J ends were trimmed by 1 base and 2 bases, with 11 bases remaining between them. A J-beta primer mix and a sample-barcoded 5' primer were used in a second PCR of about 7 to 11 cycles. TCRdb reprocessed the 5' RACE reads with MiXCR, giving one entry per CDR3 protein. The sample includes 1.2 million to 1.5 million distinct CDR3 sequences, 55% to 75% of them seen just once. Roughly 10 milliliters was the volume of peripheral blood drawn from each donor. The chain couples TRBV29-1 to TRBJ1-2; TRBD1 might be the D (5 bases). The material sequenced was blood. The clonotype comes from a man between 18 and 35 years old in good health. CDR3 region: CSVEGAGPNYGYTF. CDR3 in DNA: TGCAGCGTTGAAGGGGCAGGGCCCAACTATGGCTACACCTTC. The full variable domain, completed using reference TRBV29-1 and TRBJ1-2, is SAVISQKPSRDICQRGTSLTIQCQVDSQVTMMFWYRQQPGQSLTLIATANQGSEATYESGFVIDKFPISRPNLTFSTLTVSNMSPEDSSIYLCSVEGAGPNYGYTFGSGTRLTVV.